This TCR beta chain was observed in a study of T cells in Graves' hyperthyroidism and ophthalmopathy. Trimming took 0 bases from V and 3 from J, leaving 12 bases between them. The V gene's germline CDR1 is LNHDA and CDR2 SQIVND (reference sequence). The CDR3 sequence is 15 residues long. Template material for amplifying TCR beta CDR3 regions consisted of RNA transcripts. With the HTBI primer set, the TCR CDR3 went through a first round of RT-PCR. TCRdb used MiXCR to reprocess the multiplex PCR reads, holding one entry per CDR3 protein. The sample includes a few hundred thousand distinct CDR3 sequences, more than 15% of them seen just once.

Sequencing was performed on blood. The chain recombines TRBV19 with TRBJ2-7, with D uncertain. The sequence derives from a woman aged 25-40 years with Graves' hyperthyroidism. The CDR3 loop is CASSIEAHQDYEQYF. The CDR3 coding sequence is TGTGCCAGTAGTATAGAGGCTCACCAGGACTACGAGCAGTACTTC. The variable domain in full, completed from reference TRBV19 and TRBJ2-7, reads DGGITQSPKYLFRKEGQNVTLSCEQNLNHDAMYWYRQDPGQGLRLIYYSQIVNDFQKGDIAEGYSVSREKKESFPLTVTSAQKNPTAFYLCASSIEAHQDYEQYFGPGTRLTVT.